This T cell receptor beta chain was retrieved from a study of T cell responses to AZD1222 COVID-19 vaccine. This table comes from immunoSEQ multiplex PCR, and its TCRdb copy is limited to in-frame clones, with some not included. Of approximately 160,000 clones listed, approximately 90% are singletons. This sample comprised peripheral blood, obtained on day 0 of AZD1222 vaccination. The sequence derives from an adult in good health.

The CDR3 nucleotides read TGTGCCAGCAGCGCGGGACTAGCCTCCTACAATGAGCAGTTCTTC. This translates into CASSAGLASYNEQFF. The rearrangement links TRBV9 to TRBJ2-1, with 9 bases matching TRBD2. CDR1 SGDLS and CDR2 YYNGEE come from the germline V gene. The CDR3 runs 15 residues. V dropped 3 bases and J dropped 0; count of bases not matched to a gene: 1.